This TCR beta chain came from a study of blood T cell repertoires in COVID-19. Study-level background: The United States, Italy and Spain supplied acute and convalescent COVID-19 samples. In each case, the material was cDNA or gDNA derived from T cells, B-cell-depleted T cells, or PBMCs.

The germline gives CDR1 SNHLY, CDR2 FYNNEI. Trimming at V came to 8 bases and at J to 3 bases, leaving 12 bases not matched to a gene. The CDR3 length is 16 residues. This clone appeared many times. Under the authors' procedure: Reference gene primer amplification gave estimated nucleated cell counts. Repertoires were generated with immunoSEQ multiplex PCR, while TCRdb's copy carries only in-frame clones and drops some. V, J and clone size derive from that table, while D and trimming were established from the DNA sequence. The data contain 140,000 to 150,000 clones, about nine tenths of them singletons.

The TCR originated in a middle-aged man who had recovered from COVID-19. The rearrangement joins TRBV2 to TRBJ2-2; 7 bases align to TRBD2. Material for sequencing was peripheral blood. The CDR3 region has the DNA TGTGCCAGCGGACCTTTGACGGGAGGCGACACCGGGGAGCTGTTTTTT. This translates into CASGPLTGGDTGELFF.